This TCR beta chain is from a study of blood T cell repertoires in COVID-19. Profiling relied on immunoSEQ multiplex PCR, and the TCRdb table lists in-frame clones only, not all of them. The data contain roughly 250,000 clones, 87% of them singletons. The germline gives CDR1 DFQATT, CDR2 SNEGSKA (reference sequence). With V trimmed by 3 bases and J by 7 bases, 8 bases remained unmatched. There are 15 residues in the CDR3. Material for sequencing was PBMCs or T cells enriched from blood (not recorded which). This rearrangement joins TRBV20-1 to TRBJ2-4, with 11 bases lining up with TRBD1. The TCR comes from a woman in her 30s with acute COVID-19. The CDR3 loop is CSASASGTGGNIQYF. CDR3 nucleotides: TGCAGTGCTAGTGCGTCCGGGACAGGGGGGAACATTCAGTACTTC.